The 25 T cell receptor beta chains below come from one sample, sequenced in a study of blood T cell repertoires in COVID-19. Profiling relied on immunoSEQ multiplex PCR, and the TCRdb table lists in-frame clones only, not all of them. The sample has 200,000 to 250,000 clones, approximately 90% seen once. Specimen: PBMCs or T cells enriched from blood (not recorded which). The source of these receptors is a man aged 50 to 60 who had been exposed to COVID-19.

This chain connects TRBV5-5 to TRBJ2-3, with D possibly being TRBD2 (6 bases). Per germline, CDR1 SGHKS and CDR2 YYEKEE (reference sequence). V shed 5 bases and J shed 2 bases, with 18 bases lying between them. The CDR3 extends over 16 amino acids. Here the CDR3 DNA reads TGTGCCAGCAGGCACAGAGGGCAGGGACTCACAGATACGCAGTATTTT. It specifies CASRHRGQGLTDTQYF.

This chain uses TRBV2 with TRBJ2-2; tentative D call: TRBD1 (6 bases). The CDR3 sequence is 15 residues long. V was pared by 8 bases and J by 4 bases, with 17 bases between. Germline V gives CDR1 SNHLY, CDR2 FYNNEI. The CDR3 protein is CASSLRGSLTGELFF. In DNA, the CDR3 is TGTGCCAGCTCCCTGAGGGGGTCCCTCACCGGGGAGCTGTTTTTT.

The V gene is TRBV29-1, the J gene TRBJ1-4; weak D call: TRBD1 (5 bases). V lost 5 bases and J lost 5, with 18 bases in between. The length of the CDR3 is 15 residues. Germline CDR1 is SQVTM and CDR2 is ANQGSEA. The CDR3 DNA sequence: TGCAGCGTTCTCAGGCCGTCGGGGGGGAATGAAAAACTGTTTTTT. The encoded protein is CSVLRPSGGNEKLFF.

The CDR3 DNA reads TGTGCCAGCAGATCCCGGGGGGGCACTAATGAAAAACTGTTTTTT. It is translated as CASRSRGGTNEKLFF. The chain recombines TRBV27 with TRBJ1-4; a possible D gene is TRBD1 (6 bases). The CDR3 sequence is 15 residues long. V dropped 6 bases and J dropped 2 bases, with 13 bases sitting between them. The V gene's germline CDR1 is MNHEY and CDR2 SMNVEV (reference sequence).

The gene calls are TRBV4-1 and TRBJ1-4; 9 bases fit TRBD1. The germline gives CDR1 MGHRA, CDR2 YSYEKL. This CDR3 region has 16 residues. V was clipped by 1 base and J by 5 bases; unmatched bases: 5. CDR3 DNA sequence: TGCGCCAGCAGCCAAGGACAGGGGGGAATGAATGAAAAACTGTTTTTT. It is translated as CASSQGQGGMNEKLFF.

This clone occurred a few times. The V and J genes are TRBV5-1 and TRBJ1-3; TRBD1 aligns across 9 bases. CDR1 is SGHRS and CDR2 is YFSETQ in the germline V gene. The CDR3 is 16 residues long. V dropped 2 bases and J dropped 3; count of bases not matched to a gene: 6. The CDR3 DNA reads as TGCGCCAGCAGCTTAGGGCCGACAGGGGGTGGAAACACCATATATTTT. It codes for CASSLGPTGGGNTIYF.

The rearrangement joins TRBV12-3 or TRBV12-4 to TRBJ2-5; D is undetermined. The CDR3 runs 13 residues. V lost 1 base to trimming and J lost 3 bases, with 6 bases between them. The CDR3 nucleotides are TGTGCCAGCAGTTTAGGGGCAGAAGAGACCCAGTACTTC. Translating it yields CASSLGAEETQYF.

This clone was seen a single time. This chain uses TRBV5-4 with TRBJ2-1; 7 bases fit TRBD1. The V and J ends lost 0 bases and 8 bases, in that order; junction bases with no gene match: 8. The germline V gene has CDR1 SGHNT and CDR2 YYREEE (reference sequence). This CDR3 region has 15 residues. The CDR3 reads CASSLEPTGSHEQFF. The CDR3, as DNA: TGTGCCAGCAGCTTGGAACCGACAGGGTCCCATGAGCAGTTCTTC.

This clone was seen a few times. Other DNA sequences within the sample encode an identical CDR3. The J gene is TRBJ1-1, the V gene TRBV5-1, with TRBD1 matching over 8 bases. Germline V CDR1 and CDR2: SGHRS, YFSETQ. The CDR3 consists of 14 residues. Trimming took 4 bases from V and 1 from J; bases not matched to a gene: 3. CDR3 sequence: CASSPGTGNTEAFF. The CDR3 DNA reads TGCGCCAGCAGCCCCGGGACAGGGAACACTGAAGCTTTCTTT.

The chain combines TRBV7-3 with TRBJ2-1, with 10 bases fitting TRBD1. CDR1 and CDR2 from the germline V gene are SGHTA and FQGTGA. The CDR3 runs to 13 residues. V was pared by 5 bases and J by 8 bases, with 3 bases of the junction left unmatched. The CDR3: CASSRGTGDEQFF. CDR3 DNA: TGTGCCAGCAGCCGGGGGACAGGGGATGAGCAGTTCTTC.

This rearrangement joins TRBV19 to TRBJ1-5; maybe TRBD1 (6 bases). There are 17 residues in the CDR3. The germline V gene has CDR1 LNHDA and CDR2 SQIVND (reference sequence). V shed 7 bases and J shed 1 base, with 20 bases lying between them. The CDR3 loop reads CASTTLQGLGSNQPQHF. CDR3 nucleotide sequence: TGTGCCAGTACCACGCTACAGGGTTTAGGGAGCAATCAGCCCCAGCATTTT.

The CDR3 DNA reads TGTGCCAGCAGTAACGGACACCTGTACTACGAGCAGTACTTC. It translates to CASSNGHLYYEQYF. V gene TRBV3-1 (or the pseudogene TRBV3-2) combines with J gene TRBJ2-7, with D possibly matching TRBD1 (5 bases). V lost 6 bases and J 3 bases, leaving 15 bases between the germline ends. From germline, CDR1 is LGHDT and CDR2 YNNKEL (reference sequence). There are 14 residues in the CDR3.

The rearrangement links TRBV5-1 to TRBJ1-4; TRBD1 is a possible D gene (6 bases). The CDR3 length is 14 residues. The V end was cut by 4 bases, the J end by 3 bases, with 10 bases between. The V gene's germline CDR1 is SGHRS and CDR2 YFSETQ. CDR3 residues: CASSADSPNEKLFF. The DNA for the CDR3 is TGCGCCAGCAGCGCGGACAGTCCTAATGAAAAACTGTTTTTT.

The CDR3 nucleotides are TGTGCCAGCAGCTCCCAGGGATTGGGCACCGGGGAGCTGTTTTTT. It translates to CASSSQGLGTGELFF. V is TRBV7-3 and J is TRBJ2-2; D possibly corresponds to TRBD1 (5 bases). V gave up 4 bases and J gave up 4 bases, with 13 bases separating them. CDR3 length: 15 amino acids. Germline V gene sequence: CDR1 SGHTA, CDR2 FQGTGA. The whole variable domain, remainder taken from reference TRBV7-3 and TRBJ2-2, is GAGVSQTPSNKVTEKGKYVELRCDPISGHTALYWYRQSLGQGPEFLIYFQGTGAADDSGLPNDRFFAVRPEGSVSTLKIQRTERGDSAVYLCASSSQGLGTGELFFGEGSRLTVL.

This chain connects TRBV18 to TRBJ1-2; TRBD1 aligns across 8 bases. Germline-derived CDR1 and CDR2 are KGHSH and LQKENI. J was trimmed by 4 bases and V by 5 bases; bases with no gene match: 12. The CDR3 has 16 residues. The CDR3 region is CASSSASTGQGYGYTF. The CDR3 DNA reads TGTGCCAGCTCATCCGCGTCGACCGGACAGGGCTATGGCTACACCTTC.

The J gene is TRBJ2-3, the V gene TRBV15, with D tentatively TRBD1 (6 bases). CDR1 and CDR2 from the germline V gene are LNHNV and YYDKDF (reference sequence). Trimming took off 5 bases at V and 7 bases at J, with 19 bases between the two ends. This CDR3 region has 15 residues. The CDR3 is CATSFPPTGINTQYF. In DNA, the CDR3 is TGTGCCACCAGCTTTCCCCCCACAGGGATAAATACGCAGTATTTT.

This clone was recorded only once. The V and J genes are TRBV11-3 and TRBJ1-2; D unclear. V shed 5 bases and J shed 0 bases, with 10 bases lying between them. In germline, CDR1 is SGHNT, CDR2 YENEEA. The CDR3 consists of 14 residues. The CDR3 DNA reads TGTGCCAGCAGCATTGACGGGACTAACTATGGCTACACCTTC. Protein product: CASSIDGTNYGYTF.

The chain joins TRBV6-1 to TRBJ2-3, with 12 bases fitting TRBD2. Germline lookup yields CDR1 MNHNS and CDR2 SASEGT. J was trimmed by 8 bases and V by 2 bases; bases with no gene match: 8. CDR3 size: 16 residues. CDR3 loop: CASSESPLAGGLTQYF. In DNA, the CDR3 is TGTGCCAGCAGTGAAAGTCCCCTAGCGGGGGGGCTTACGCAGTATTTT.

The V and J genes are TRBV5-6 and TRBJ2-7; 12 positions match TRBD1. The CDR3 length is 15 residues. J was trimmed by 6 bases and V by 3 bases; bases with no gene match: 7. The germline CDR1 and CDR2 sequences are SGHDT and YYEEEE. The CDR3 DNA follows: TGTGCCAGCAGCTCGCCCGGGACAGGGGGCGCCGAGCAGTACTTC. Amino acid sequence: CASSSPGTGGAEQYF.

V and J are TRBV5-1 and TRBJ2-5; tentative D call: TRBD2 (5 bases). Per germline, CDR1 SGHRS and CDR2 YFSETQ. CDR3 size: 13 residues. V lost 3 bases, J lost 5 bases, and 11 bases lay in between. The CDR3 spells CASSSTRLETQYF. The CDR3 nucleotides are TGCGCCAGCAGCTCCACTAGACTTGAGACCCAGTACTTC. The complete variable domain, with remaining parts taken from reference TRBV5-1 and TRBJ2-5, reads KAGVTQTPRYLIKTRGQQVTLSCSPISGHRSVSWYQQTPGQGLQFLFEYFSETQRNKGNFPGRFSGRQFSNSRSEMNVSTLELGDSALYLCASSSTRLETQYFGPGTRLLVL.

The chain joins TRBV18 to TRBJ2-7, with TRBD2 matching 11 bases. This CDR3 has 16 residues. CDR1 KGHSH and CDR2 LQKENI come from the germline V gene. With V trimmed by 4 bases and J by 6 bases, 11 bases remained unmatched. The CDR3 DNA follows: TGTGCCAGCTCACTCTTAGCGGGAGGGCCGTTTGCCGAGCAGTACGTC. It codes for CASSLLAGGPFAEQYV.

This chain links TRBV2 with TRBJ2-1; D is ambiguous. The length of the CDR3 is 13 residues. The germline V gene has CDR1 SNHLY and CDR2 FYNNEI. The V gene lost 2 bases and the J gene lost 0 bases, with 2 bases spanning the gap. CDR3 sequence: CASSELSYNEQFF. The CDR3 DNA reads TGTGCCAGCAGTGAACTCTCCTACAATGAGCAGTTCTTC. Drawing the rest from reference TRBV2 and TRBJ2-1, the complete variable domain is EPEVTQTPSHQVTQMGQEVILRCVPISNHLYFYWYRQILGQKVEFLVSFYNNEISEKSEIFDDQFSVERPDGSNFTLKIRSTKLEDSAMYFCASSELSYNEQFFGPGTRLTVL.

V usage is TRBV27 and J usage is TRBJ2-2; 7 bases are shared with TRBD2. V lost 2 bases and J lost 6; bases outside the gene matches: 0. CDR3 length: 13 amino acids. Germline CDR1 reads MNHEY; CDR2 reads SMNVEV (reference sequence). CDR3 amino acids: CASSLAGAGELFF. The CDR3, as DNA: TGTGCCAGCAGTTTAGCGGGAGCCGGGGAGCTGTTTTTT.

The gene calls are TRBV15 and TRBJ1-2; a weak D match, TRBD1 (6 bases). Trimming took off 0 bases at V and 4 bases at J, with 15 bases between the two ends. This CDR3 has 16 amino acids. Germline lookup yields CDR1 LNHNV and CDR2 YYDKDF (reference sequence). CDR3 region: CATSRDLLTGSYGYTF. CDR3 nucleotide sequence: TGTGCCACCAGCAGAGACCTCCTGACAGGCTCCTATGGCTACACCTTC. The full variable domain, completed using reference TRBV15 and TRBJ1-2, is DAMVIQNPRYQVTQFGKPVTLSCSQTLNHNVMYWYQQKSSQAPKLLFHYYDKDFNNEADTPDNFQSRRPNTSFCFLDIRSPGLGDTAMYLCATSRDLLTGSYGYTFGSGTRLTVV.

This sequence joins TRBV9 and TRBJ1-3; a weak D match, TRBD1 (5 bases). The V end was cut by 0 bases, the J end by 3 bases, with 19 bases between. In germline, CDR1 is SGDLS, CDR2 YYNGEE. The CDR3 spans 18 residues. CDR3 residues: CASSVVKEPGLFGNTIYF. The DNA of the CDR3 is TGTGCCAGCAGCGTAGTCAAAGAGCCAGGGTTATTTGGAAACACCATATATTTT.